Following are 30 T cell receptor beta chains from one sample sequenced in a study of glioma-infiltrating T cells after dendritic cell vaccination listed by TCRdb under 2016. Libraries came from the immunoSEQ multiplex PCR assay. TCRdb took this table from immuneACCESS and kept in-frame rearrangements with V and J called. Such tables lack part of the clones; where checked against another copy, unresolved V genes explain under half of the gap, and the rest is unexplained. This sample gives 100,000 or so clones in total; roughly 80% of them show up just once. In total, the top ten clones hold about 5.7% of the sample. Read against the paper, the sample's time point label means: after dendritic cell vaccination, including at tumor progression/relapse. The specimen comprised blood, sampled after dendritic cell vaccination. The receptors derive from a human donor with glioblastoma.

The chain links TRBV27 to TRBJ2-7; D gene unclear. The CDR3 is made up of 13 amino acids. Germline CDR1 reads MNHEY; CDR2 reads SMNVEV (reference sequence). V shed 6 bases and J shed 4 bases, with 13 bases lying between them. CDR3 sequence (DNA): TGTGCCAGCAGGTCTAGTTCCAAGTACGAGCAGTACTTC. It is translated as CASRSSSKYEQYF.

The chain couples TRBV7-9 to TRBJ1-1; perhaps TRBD1 as D (6 bases). V gave up 5 bases and J gave up 3 bases, with 10 bases separating them. Germline CDR1 reads SEHNR; CDR2 reads FQNEAQ (reference sequence). The CDR3 totals 13 residues. CDR3 sequence reads: CASSPGQYTEAFF. The CDR3 bases are TGTGCCAGCAGCCCCGGACAGTACACTGAAGCTTTCTTT.

The chain combines TRBV5-1 with TRBJ1-1, with D maybe TRBD1 (6 bases). The V end lost 1 base, the J end lost 8 bases, and 12 bases lay between the germline ends. Looked up from germline, CDR1 is SGHRS and CDR2 is YFSETQ. This CDR3 comprises 13 residues. CDR3 nucleotides: TGCGCCAGCAGCTTGTTTCGGACAGCCGAAGCTTTCTTT. The encoded protein is CASSLFRTAEAFF.

V gene TRBV12-5 combines with J gene TRBJ2-1; 10 bases are a match to TRBD1. The CDR3 runs to 16 residues. Looked up from germline, CDR1 is LGHNT and CDR2 is FRNRAP. V lost 2 bases, J lost 5 bases, and 6 bases stayed unmatched. DNA for the CDR3: TGTGCTAGTGGTTTGTCACCGGGACAGGGGCACAATGAGCAGTTCTTC. Encoded protein: CASGLSPGQGHNEQFF.

The chain joins TRBV7-9 to TRBJ2-3, with D perhaps TRBD2 (6 bases). CDR3 length: 14 amino acids. Germline V gene sequence: CDR1 SEHNR, CDR2 FQNEAQ (reference sequence). The ends were cut back, 5 bases at V and 3 bases at J, with 12 bases in the middle. The CDR3 nucleotides read TGTGCCAGCAGCCCCCGGCGGGGTACAGATACGCAGTATTTT. Its protein is CASSPRRGTDTQYF.

The rearrangement uses TRBV6-1 and TRBJ1-4; TRBD1 is a possible D gene (5 bases). Trimming took 7 bases from V and 3 from J, leaving 15 bases between them. This CDR3 contains 15 residues. The germline V gene has CDR1 MNHNS and CDR2 SASEGT. CDR3 region: CASIRGDAANEKLFF. The CDR3 bases are TGTGCCAGCATTCGGGGGGATGCAGCTAATGAAAAACTGTTTTTT.

In this sample, this clone turned up once. The rearrangement joins TRBV9 to TRBJ2-1; D ambiguous. Trimming removed 0 bases from V and 9 bases from J, with 19 bases in between. This CDR3 has 16 amino acids. Germline V gives CDR1 SGDLS, CDR2 YYNGEE. The CDR3, as DNA: TGTGCCAGCAGCGTAGGACCCTATAGCCTAGGAAGTGAGCAGTTCTTC. Its protein is CASSVGPYSLGSEQFF.

The rearrangement links TRBV28 to TRBJ2-6; 7 bases map to TRBD1. The ends lost 6 bases at V and 4 bases at J; junction bases unmatched: 9. Germline-derived CDR1 and CDR2 are MDHEN and SYDVKM. This CDR3 is built from 16 residues. CDR3 amino acids: CASSLATGHGANVLTF. CDR3 bases: TGTGCCAGCAGCTTGGCGACAGGGCACGGGGCCAACGTCCTGACTTTC.

The chain recombines TRBV27 with TRBJ2-3; 7 nucleotides align to TRBD2. The germline V gene has CDR1 MNHEY and CDR2 SMNVEV (reference sequence). The ends lost 6 bases at V and 1 base at J; junction bases unmatched: 7. This CDR3 contains 15 residues. The CDR3 DNA is TGTGCCAGCAGCTACGGACTAGGGGGCACAGATACGCAGTATTTT. The encoded protein is CASSYGLGGTDTQYF.

On this clone itself: An end of the junction differs from the germline gene, which may be a read error. The chain recombines TRBV15 with TRBJ2-7; 7 bases line up with TRBD1. Germline assignment: CDR1 LNHNV and CDR2 YYDKDF (reference sequence). The CDR3 is 15 amino acids. The CDR3 DNA is TGTGCCACCAGCGGAGAATTGACAGGGAGCTACGAGCAGTACTTC. Protein: CATSGELTGSYEQYF.

The rearrangement uses TRBV7-3 and TRBJ2-5; 7 bases are a match to TRBD2. Germline CDR1 and CDR2: SGHTA and FQGTGA. The CDR3 is made up of 13 amino acids. Germline trimming cut 5 bases from V and 12 bases from J; bases unmatched to any gene: 12. The CDR3 nucleotides read TGTGCCAGCAGCCCCAGGAAGAGCGGGACTAAGTACTTC. Its translation: CASSPRKSGTKYF.

The J gene is TRBJ2-5, the V gene TRBV7-2; maybe TRBD2 (7 bases). Germline V gene lookup returns CDR1 SGHTA and CDR2 FQGNSA. Trimming shortened V by 8 bases and J by 4 bases, and 20 bases separated the two germline ends. The CDR3 is made up of 15 amino acids. CDR3 in DNA: TGTGCCAGCGGCTCGCATCCGGGGGGCCGAGAGACCCAGTACTTC. This translates into CASGSHPGGRETQYF.

V and J are TRBV5-1 and TRBJ2-2; no clear D. The germline V and J ends were trimmed by 1 base and 5 bases, with 9 bases remaining between them. The CDR3 is made up of 14 amino acids. The V gene's germline CDR1 is SGHRS and CDR2 YFSETQ. The CDR3 protein is CASSLLVRTGELFF. The CDR3 DNA reads TGCGCCAGCAGCTTGCTAGTGAGAACCGGGGAGCTGTTTTTT.

The genes are TRBV27 and TRBJ1-3, with D perhaps TRBD1 (5 bases). The V end lost 1 base, the J end lost 4 bases, and 11 bases lay between the germline ends. This CDR3 region has 15 residues. Germline values: CDR1 MNHEY, CDR2 SMNVEV (reference sequence). The CDR3 region is CASSLLGGDGNTIYF. The CDR3 bases are TGTGCCAGCAGTTTATTGGGCGGGGACGGAAACACCATATATTTT.

The chain employs TRBV27 and TRBJ2-7; no clear D gene. CDR3 length: 13 residues. Trimming removed 0 bases at V and 2 bases at J, with 5 bases between. The germline CDR1 and CDR2 sequences are MNHEY and SMNVEV (reference sequence). The CDR3: CASSLSAAYEQYF. The CDR3 bases are TGTGCCAGCAGTTTATCGGCCGCCTACGAGCAGTACTTC.

This clone showed up just once. The rearrangement links TRBV9 to TRBJ2-1; 9 bases match TRBD2. CDR3 size: 16 residues. V was clipped by 4 bases and J by 6 bases; unmatched bases: 11. In germline, CDR1 is SGDLS, CDR2 YYNGEE. The CDR3 loop reads CASSLTPIAGANEQFF. The CDR3 coding sequence is TGTGCCAGCAGCTTGACTCCGATAGCGGGGGCCAATGAGCAGTTCTTC.

The chain uses TRBV19 and TRBJ1-2; possibly TRBD1 for D (5 bases). The germline V and J ends were trimmed by 7 bases and 1 base, with 16 bases remaining between them. Germline V gives CDR1 LNHDA, CDR2 SQIVND (reference sequence). CDR3 length equals 15 residues. The CDR3 DNA is TGTGCCAGTAACCCAAAGAAGACAGATAACTATGGCTACACCTTC. This translates into CASNPKKTDNYGYTF. Using reference TRBV19 and TRBJ1-2 for the parts outside the CDR3, the full variable domain is DGGITQSPKYLFRKEGQNVTLSCEQNLNHDAMYWYRQDPGQGLRLIYYSQIVNDFQKGDIAEGYSVSREKKESFPLTVTSAQKNPTAFYLCASNPKKTDNYGYTFGSGTRLTVV.

V usage is TRBV25-1 and J usage is TRBJ1-2; perhaps TRBD1 as D (5 bases). This CDR3 is 14 amino acids long. Germline CDR1 is MGHDK and CDR2 is SYGVNS. Trimming shortened V by 6 bases and J by 5 bases, and 16 bases separated the two germline ends. The CDR3 coding sequence is TGTGCCAGCAGGGCCCCAGGAGGGGATTATGGCTACACCTTC. It translates to CASRAPGGDYGYTF.

The gene calls are TRBV6-4 and TRBJ2-1; 9 nucleotides match TRBD2. The CDR3 sequence is 15 residues long. CDR1 and CDR2 from the germline V gene are MRHNA and SNTAGT. The V segment lost 7 bases and the J segment 9 bases; nucleotides outside the gene matches: 13. The CDR3: CASIPRCGGGCEQFF. The CDR3 nucleotides are TGTGCCAGCATTCCTCGATGCGGGGGGGGGTGTGAGCAGTTCTTC.

The chain joins TRBV20-1 to TRBJ1-1; no definite D call. This CDR3 region has 10 residues. Per germline, CDR1 DFQATT and CDR2 SNEGSKA (reference sequence). The V end lost 3 bases, the J end lost 9 bases, and 8 bases lay between the germline ends. CDR3 loop: CSASPYQAFF. The CDR3 nucleotides read TGCAGTGCTAGCCCTTATCAAGCTTTCTTT.

V and J are TRBV19 and TRBJ1-2; D unclear. CDR1 is LNHDA, CDR2 SQIVND, per germline (reference sequence). This CDR3 has 14 amino acids. The V end was cut by 7 bases, the J end by 4 bases, with 16 bases between. CDR3 amino acids: CASISSSTPYGYTF. For the CDR3, the DNA is TGTGCCAGTATCTCCTCCAGTACACCCTATGGCTACACCTTC.

The chain is built from TRBV4-1 and TRBJ2-7; 9 nucleotides agree with TRBD2. The V and J ends lost 0 bases and 2 bases, in that order; junction bases with no gene match: 8. From germline, CDR1 is MGHRA and CDR2 YSYEKL. CDR3 length equals 17 residues. The CDR3 nucleotides are TGCGCCAGCAGCCAAGATAGGGGTGCGGGAGGGACCTACGAGCAGTACTTC. This gives the protein CASSQDRGAGGTYEQYF.

The V call is TRBV9, the J call TRBJ2-7; 8 nucleotides align to TRBD2. The length of the CDR3 is 13 residues. From germline, CDR1 is SGDLS and CDR2 YYNGEE. The DNA for the CDR3 is TGTGCGTCGCTGTACGGGAGGGGGGACGAGCAGTACTTC. Protein: CASLYGRGDEQYF. The full variable domain, in which reference TRBV9 and TRBJ2-7 provide the parts outside the CDR3, is DSGVTQTPKHLITATGQRVTLRCSPRSGDLSVYWYQQSLDQGLQFLIQYYNGEERAKGNILERFSAQQFPDLHSELNLSSLELGDSALYFCASLYGRGDEQYFGPGTRLTVT.

The chain carries TRBV5-1 and TRBJ2-5; 9 bases line up with TRBD2. The germline V gene encodes CDR1 SGHRS and CDR2 YFSETQ. This CDR3 has 15 residues. V was clipped by 4 bases and J by 2 bases; unmatched bases: 6. The CDR3: CASSGGTSHQETQYF. CDR3 in DNA: TGCGCCAGCAGCGGAGGGACTAGCCATCAAGAGACCCAGTACTTC.

In this sample, this clone turned up a few times. The V and J genes are TRBV19 and TRBJ2-2; 7 nucleotides agree with TRBD2. V shed 5 bases and J 15 bases; nucleotides not matched to a gene: 9. Per germline, CDR1 LNHDA and CDR2 SQIVND (reference sequence). CDR3 length: 12 residues. The CDR3 spells CASSSPGRAVFF. In DNA, the CDR3 is TGTGCCAGTAGTTCTCCGGGGAGGGCGGTGTTTTTT. Full variable domain (remainder filled in from reference TRBV19 and TRBJ2-2): DGGITQSPKYLFRKEGQNVTLSCEQNLNHDAMYWYRQDPGQGLRLIYYSQIVNDFQKGDIAEGYSVSREKKESFPLTVTSAQKNPTAFYLCASSSPGRAVFFGEGSRLTVL.

V usage is TRBV2 and J usage is TRBJ2-7; 8 bases fit TRBD1. The V gene's germline CDR1 is SNHLY and CDR2 FYNNEI. CDR3 size: 13 residues. V lost 8 bases and J lost 5; bases outside the gene matches: 8. The CDR3, as DNA: TGTGCCAGCTCCGGCGGGACAGGCAACGAGCAGTACTTC. Its translation: CASSGGTGNEQYF. Based on the CDR3 plus reference TRBV2 and TRBJ2-7, the full variable domain is EPEVTQTPSHQVTQMGQEVILRCVPISNHLYFYWYRQILGQKVEFLVSFYNNEISEKSEIFDDQFSVERPDGSNFTLKIRSTKLEDSAMYFCASSGGTGNEQYFGPGTRLTVT.

A few counts support this clone. Different DNA sequences within this sample yield the same CDR3. V and J are TRBV7-2 and TRBJ2-1; TRBD2 matches at 7 bases. Trimming removed 0 bases from V and 2 bases from J; junction bases left unmatched: 4. Germline loops: CDR1 SGHTA, CDR2 FQGNSA. This CDR3 is built from 16 residues. The CDR3 bases are TGTGCCAGCAGCTTAGCGGGGGGGAGGACCTACAATGAGCAGTTCTTC. Translated, it gives CASSLAGGRTYNEQFF.

The chain has TRBV25-1 and TRBJ2-1, with TRBD2 matching over 11 bases. CDR1 is MGHDK and CDR2 is SYGVNS in the germline V gene. With V trimmed by 3 bases and J by 11 bases, 6 bases remained unmatched. CDR3 length equals 14 residues. CDR3 protein: CASSDSGRAIQQFF. CDR3 sequence (DNA): TGTGCCAGCAGTGATAGCGGGAGGGCTATTCAGCAGTTCTTC.

This chain links TRBV9 with TRBJ1-6; D gene unclear. The CDR3 sequence is 17 residues long. V gave up 3 bases and J gave up 0 bases, with 13 bases separating them. Germline V CDR1 and CDR2: SGDLS, YYNGEE. CDR3 DNA: TGTGCCAGCAGCGGGCCAACACCTAGCTCCTATAATTCACCCCTCCACTTT. This codes for CASSGPTPSSYNSPLHF. Full variable domain (missing parts from reference TRBV9 and TRBJ1-6): DSGVTQTPKHLITATGQRVTLRCSPRSGDLSVYWYQQSLDQGLQFLIQYYNGEERAKGNILERFSAQQFPDLHSELNLSSLELGDSALYFCASSGPTPSSYNSPLHFGNGTRLTVT.

The V call is TRBV5-1, the J call TRBJ2-5; 9 bases agree with TRBD1. V was pared by 0 bases and J by 2 bases, with 5 bases of the junction left unmatched. Germline V gene lookup returns CDR1 SGHRS and CDR2 YFSETQ. The CDR3 consists of 16 residues. CDR3 sequence: CASSLGDRAEQETQYF. CDR3 DNA: TGCGCCAGCAGCTTGGGGGACAGGGCTGAGCAAGAGACCCAGTACTTC.